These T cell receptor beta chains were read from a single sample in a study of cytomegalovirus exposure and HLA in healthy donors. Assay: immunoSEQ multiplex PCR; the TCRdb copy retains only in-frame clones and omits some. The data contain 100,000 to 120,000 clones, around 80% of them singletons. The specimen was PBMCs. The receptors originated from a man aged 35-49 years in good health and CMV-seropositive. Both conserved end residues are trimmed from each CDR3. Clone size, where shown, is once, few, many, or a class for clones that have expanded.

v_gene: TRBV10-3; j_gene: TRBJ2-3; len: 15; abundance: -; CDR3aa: AISGSAGTGSSDTQY
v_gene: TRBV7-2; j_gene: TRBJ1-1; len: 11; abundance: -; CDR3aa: ASSLNRNTEAF
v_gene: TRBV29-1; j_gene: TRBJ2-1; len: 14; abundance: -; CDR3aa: SVEGLFGTANNEQF
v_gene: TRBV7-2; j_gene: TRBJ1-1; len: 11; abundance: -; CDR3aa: ASSGYSGQKAF
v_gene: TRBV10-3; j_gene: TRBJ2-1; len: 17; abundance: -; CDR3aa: AISESGGRSGFSYNEQF
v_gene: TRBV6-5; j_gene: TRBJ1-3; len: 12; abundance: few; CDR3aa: ASFPPGGADTIY
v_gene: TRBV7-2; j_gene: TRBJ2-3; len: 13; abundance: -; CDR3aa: ASSRRSRGTDTQY
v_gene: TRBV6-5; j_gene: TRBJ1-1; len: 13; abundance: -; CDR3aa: ASRSATGVNTEAF
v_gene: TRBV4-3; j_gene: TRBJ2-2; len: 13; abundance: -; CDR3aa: ASSPPGLGTGELF
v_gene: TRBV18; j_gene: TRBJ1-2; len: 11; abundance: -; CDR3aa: ASSPTGNYGYT
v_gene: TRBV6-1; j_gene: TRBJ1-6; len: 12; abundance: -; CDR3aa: ASSPGGSNSPLH
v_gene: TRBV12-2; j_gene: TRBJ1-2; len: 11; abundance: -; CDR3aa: ASRLLQCNGYT
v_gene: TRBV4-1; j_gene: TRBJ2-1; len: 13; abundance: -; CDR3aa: ASSQVSSVRDEQF
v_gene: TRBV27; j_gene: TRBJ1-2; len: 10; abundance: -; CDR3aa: ASSLQGNGYT
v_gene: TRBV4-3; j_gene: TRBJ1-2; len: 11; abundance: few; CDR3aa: ASSQGSSYGYT
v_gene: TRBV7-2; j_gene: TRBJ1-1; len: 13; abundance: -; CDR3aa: ASSRGTGMNTEAF
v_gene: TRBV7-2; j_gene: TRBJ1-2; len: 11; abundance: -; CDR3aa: ASSPMRPYGYT
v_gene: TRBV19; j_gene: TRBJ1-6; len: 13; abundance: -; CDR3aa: ASSAQGVANSPLH
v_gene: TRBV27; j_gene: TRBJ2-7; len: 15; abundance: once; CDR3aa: ASSLSMDRLSSYEQY
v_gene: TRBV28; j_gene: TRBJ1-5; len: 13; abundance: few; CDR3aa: ASIPGGGRNQPQH
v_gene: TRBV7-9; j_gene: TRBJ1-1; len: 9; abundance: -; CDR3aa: ATVGGRKAF
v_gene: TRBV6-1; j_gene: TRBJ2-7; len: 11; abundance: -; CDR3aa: ASRHRERYEQY
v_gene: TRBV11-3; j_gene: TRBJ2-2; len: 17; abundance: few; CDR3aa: ASSLYLAGGPPPTGELF
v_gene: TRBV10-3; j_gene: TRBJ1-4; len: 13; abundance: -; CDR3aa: AIRDPGQGDEKLF
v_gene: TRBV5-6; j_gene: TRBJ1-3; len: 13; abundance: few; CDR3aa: ASRPTGKFGNTIY
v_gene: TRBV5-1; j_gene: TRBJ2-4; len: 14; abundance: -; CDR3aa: ASSDGGLGSKNSQY
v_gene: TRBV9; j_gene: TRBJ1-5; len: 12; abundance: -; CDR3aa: ASSWRGWDQPQH
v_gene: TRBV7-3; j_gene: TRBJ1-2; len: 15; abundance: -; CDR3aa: ASSLGPSGQVKGGYT
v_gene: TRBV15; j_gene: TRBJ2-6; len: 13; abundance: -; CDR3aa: ATSRPDSGANGLT
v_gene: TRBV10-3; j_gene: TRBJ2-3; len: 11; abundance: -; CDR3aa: ATQTSPSDTQY
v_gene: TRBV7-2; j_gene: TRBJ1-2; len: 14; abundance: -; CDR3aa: ASSPGTGATNYGYT
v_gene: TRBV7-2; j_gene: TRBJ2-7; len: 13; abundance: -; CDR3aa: ASSVALFRSYEQY
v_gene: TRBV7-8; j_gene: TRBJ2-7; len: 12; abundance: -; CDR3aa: ASSYIAGDGEQY
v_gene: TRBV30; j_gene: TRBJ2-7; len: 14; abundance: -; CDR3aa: AWSVQTSGGFGEQY
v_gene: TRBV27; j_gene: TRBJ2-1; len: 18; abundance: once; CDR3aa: AVRTPILGRLPSSYNEQF
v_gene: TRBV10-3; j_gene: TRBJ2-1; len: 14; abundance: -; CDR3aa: AISQTSGGTYNEQF
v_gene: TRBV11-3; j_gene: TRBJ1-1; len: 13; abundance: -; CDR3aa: ASSPRQGPSTEAF
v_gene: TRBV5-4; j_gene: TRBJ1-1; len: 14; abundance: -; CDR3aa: ASSPGQGTGRTEAF
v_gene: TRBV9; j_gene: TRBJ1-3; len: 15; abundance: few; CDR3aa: ASSATPGGGPGNTIY
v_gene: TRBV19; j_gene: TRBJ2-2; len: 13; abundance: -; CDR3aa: ASSILAGDTGELF
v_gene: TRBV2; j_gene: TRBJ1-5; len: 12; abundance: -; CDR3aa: ASSGLSENQPQH
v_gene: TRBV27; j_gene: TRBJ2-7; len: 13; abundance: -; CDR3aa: ASSFPGQGISEQY
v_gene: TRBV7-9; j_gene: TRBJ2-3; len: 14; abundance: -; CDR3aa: ASSLVRSAGADTQY
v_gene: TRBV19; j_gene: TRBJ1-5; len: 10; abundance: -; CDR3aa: ASDDSLSPQH
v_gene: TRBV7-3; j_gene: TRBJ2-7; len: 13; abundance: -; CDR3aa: ASSLMAGGQFEQY
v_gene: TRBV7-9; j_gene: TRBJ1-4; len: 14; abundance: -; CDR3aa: ASSRGQGTTNEKLF
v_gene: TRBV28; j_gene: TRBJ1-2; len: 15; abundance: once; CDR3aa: ASSTPTGASANYGYT
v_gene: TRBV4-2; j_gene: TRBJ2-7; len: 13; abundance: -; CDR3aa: ASSQGLAGAYEQY
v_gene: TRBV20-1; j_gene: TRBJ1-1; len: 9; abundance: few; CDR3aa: SARGGSEAF
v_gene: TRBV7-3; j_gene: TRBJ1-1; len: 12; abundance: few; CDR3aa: ASSLEGAGTEAF
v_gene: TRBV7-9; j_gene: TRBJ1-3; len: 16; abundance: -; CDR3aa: ASSLVGTGVGSGNTIY
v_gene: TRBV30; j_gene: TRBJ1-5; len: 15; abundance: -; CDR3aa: AWSVRWERDSNQPQH
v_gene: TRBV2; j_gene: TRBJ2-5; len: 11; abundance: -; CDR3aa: ASSRDSEETQY
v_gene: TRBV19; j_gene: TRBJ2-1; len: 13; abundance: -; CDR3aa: ASSLGQGGYNEQF
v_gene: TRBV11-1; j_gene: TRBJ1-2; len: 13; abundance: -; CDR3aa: ASSLSGQVHYGYT
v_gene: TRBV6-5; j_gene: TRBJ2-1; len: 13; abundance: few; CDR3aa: ASRPAGGTNNEQF
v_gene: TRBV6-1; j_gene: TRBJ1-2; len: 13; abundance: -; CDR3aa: ASSDPTGGNYGYT